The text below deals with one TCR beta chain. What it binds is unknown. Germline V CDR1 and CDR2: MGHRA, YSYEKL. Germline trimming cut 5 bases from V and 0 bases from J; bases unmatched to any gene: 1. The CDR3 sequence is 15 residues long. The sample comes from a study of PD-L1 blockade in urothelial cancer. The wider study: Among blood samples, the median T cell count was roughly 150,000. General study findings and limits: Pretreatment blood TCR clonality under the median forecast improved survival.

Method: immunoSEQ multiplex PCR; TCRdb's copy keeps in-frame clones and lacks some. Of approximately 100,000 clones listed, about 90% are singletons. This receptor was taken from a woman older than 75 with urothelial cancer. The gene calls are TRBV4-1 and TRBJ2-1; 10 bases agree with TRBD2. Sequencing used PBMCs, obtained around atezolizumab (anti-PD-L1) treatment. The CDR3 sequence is CASSIAGGSYNEQFF. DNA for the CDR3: TGCGCCAGCAGCATAGCGGGAGGCTCCTACAATGAGCAGTTCTTC.